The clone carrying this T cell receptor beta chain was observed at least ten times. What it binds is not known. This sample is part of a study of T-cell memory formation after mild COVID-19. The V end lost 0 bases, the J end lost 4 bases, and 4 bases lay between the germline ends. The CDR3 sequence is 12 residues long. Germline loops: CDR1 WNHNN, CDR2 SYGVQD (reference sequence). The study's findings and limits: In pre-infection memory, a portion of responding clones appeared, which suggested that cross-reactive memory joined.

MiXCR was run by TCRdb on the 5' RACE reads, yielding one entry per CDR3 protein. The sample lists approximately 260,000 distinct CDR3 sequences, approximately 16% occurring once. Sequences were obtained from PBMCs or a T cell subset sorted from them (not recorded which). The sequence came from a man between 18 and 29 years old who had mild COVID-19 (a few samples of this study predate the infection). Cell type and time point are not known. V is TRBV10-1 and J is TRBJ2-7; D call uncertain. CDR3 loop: CASSESGYEQYF. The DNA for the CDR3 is TGCGCCAGCAGTGAGTCGGGGTACGAGCAGTACTTC.